This TCR beta chain came from a study of blood T cell repertoires in COVID-19. Study background: PBMCs, B-cell-depleted T cells, or T cells provided the cDNA or gDNA that made up the material.

This CDR3 region has 15 residues. Trimming at V came to 6 bases and at J to 4 bases, leaving 7 bases not matched to a gene. Germline V lookup: CDR1 MNHGY, CDR2 SAAAGT. Seattle patient enrollment occurred during active infection, with longitudinal follow-up thereafter. Per the authors' pipeline: Estimated nucleated cell counts came from reference gene primer amplification. The repertoire was sequenced with immunoSEQ multiplex PCR; TCRdb's copy has only in-frame clones and lacks some. V, J and clone size derive from that table, while D and trimming were established from the DNA sequence. The sample yields about 180,000 clones, over 80% seen once.

V gene TRBV6-8 combines with J gene TRBJ2-2, with TRBD2 matching over 8 bases. This clonotype originated in a woman between 40 and 50 years old with COVID-19, enrolled during active disease. Material for sequencing was peripheral blood. The DNA for the CDR3 is TGTGCCAGCAGCCTACGGGAGGGCCGCACCGGGGAGCTGTTTTTT. Translation gives CASSLREGRTGELFF.